The entry that follows covers one TCR beta chain sequence. The CDR3 is 20 residues long. The entry originates in a study of human thymus T cells. Profiling relied on immunoSEQ multiplex PCR, and the TCRdb table lists in-frame clones only, not all of them. The repertoire includes approximately 49,000 clones, about 95% of them detected once, and around 0.2% sits in the top ten. Sequencing was carried out using blood. This sequence originates from a girl under two years old with a congenital heart defect but otherwise immunologically healthy. The V call is TRBV7-5, the J call TRBJ1-1; TRBD1, the table's D call, was not compared with the DNA. TRBV7-5 is flagged as a pseudogene. CDR3 sequence: CVRSLPTGGRGVAENTEAFF. The CDR3 nucleotides are TGTGTCAGAAGCTTACCGACAGGAGGTCGAGGCGTAGCCGAGAACACTGAAGCTTTCTTT.